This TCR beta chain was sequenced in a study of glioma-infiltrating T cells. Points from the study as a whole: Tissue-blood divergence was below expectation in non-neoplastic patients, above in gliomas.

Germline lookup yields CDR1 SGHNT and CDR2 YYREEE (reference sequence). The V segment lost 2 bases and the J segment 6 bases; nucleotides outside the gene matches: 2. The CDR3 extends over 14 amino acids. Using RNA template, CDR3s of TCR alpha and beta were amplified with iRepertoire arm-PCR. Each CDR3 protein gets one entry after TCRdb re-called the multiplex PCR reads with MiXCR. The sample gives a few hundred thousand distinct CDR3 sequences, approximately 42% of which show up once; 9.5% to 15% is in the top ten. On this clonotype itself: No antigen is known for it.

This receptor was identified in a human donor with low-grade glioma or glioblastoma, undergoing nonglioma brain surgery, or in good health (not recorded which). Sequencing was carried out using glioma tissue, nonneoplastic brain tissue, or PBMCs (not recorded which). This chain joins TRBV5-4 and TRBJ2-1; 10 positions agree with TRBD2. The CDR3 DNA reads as TGTGCCAGCAGCTTCCGGACTAGCGGCAATGAGCAGTTCTTC. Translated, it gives CASSFRTSGNEQFF. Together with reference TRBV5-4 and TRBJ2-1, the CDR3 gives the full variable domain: ETGVTQSPTHLIKTRGQQVTLRCSSQSGHNTVSWYQQALGQGPQFIFQYYREEENGRGNFPPRFSGLQFPNYSSELNVNALELDDSALYLCASSFRTSGNEQFFGPGTRLTVL.